This T cell receptor (beta chain) appears in the sequencing data of a study of T cells after yellow fever vaccination. The CDR3 has 17 residues. Trimming left V 7 bases short and J 0 bases short, with 18 bases between. This clonotype has ten or more counts. MiXCR, applied by TCRdb to the 5' RACE reads, yields one record per CDR3 protein. This repertoire shows 20,000 to 30,000 distinct CDR3 sequences, approximately 5% found once; its top ten account for roughly 10%. The specimen comprised PBMCs, either bulk or a sorted T-cell subset (CD4+, CD8+, memory, or dextramer-sorted; not recorded which), sampled 15 days after the yellow fever booster vaccination. This sequence joins TRBV12-3 or TRBV12-4 and TRBJ2-2; no firm D call. The receptor was derived from a man younger than 40 who received the YFV17D yellow fever vaccine. CDR3 in DNA: TGTGCCAGCAATTTTGGCGCCACTTCAGCGAACACCGGGGAGCTGTTTTTT. Translation: CASNFGATSANTGELFF.